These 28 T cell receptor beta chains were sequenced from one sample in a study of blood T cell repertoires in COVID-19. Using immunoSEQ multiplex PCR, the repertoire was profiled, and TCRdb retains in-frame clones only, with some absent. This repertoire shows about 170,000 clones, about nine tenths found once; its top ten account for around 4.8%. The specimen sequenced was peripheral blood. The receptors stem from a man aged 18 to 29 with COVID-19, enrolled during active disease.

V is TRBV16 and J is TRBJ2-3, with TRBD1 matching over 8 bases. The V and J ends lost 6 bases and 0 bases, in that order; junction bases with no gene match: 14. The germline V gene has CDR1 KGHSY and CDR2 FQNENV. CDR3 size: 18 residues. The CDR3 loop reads CASSQRGQAAKSTDTQYF. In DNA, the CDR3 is TGTGCCAGCAGTCAACGGGGACAGGCAGCCAAGAGCACAGATACGCAGTATTTT.

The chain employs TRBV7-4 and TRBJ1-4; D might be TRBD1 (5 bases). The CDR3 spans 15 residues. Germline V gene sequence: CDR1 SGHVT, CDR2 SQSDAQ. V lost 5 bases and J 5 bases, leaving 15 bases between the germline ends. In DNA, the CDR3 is TGTGCCAGCAGCCCAACGGGCAGGGTCAATGAAAAACTGTTTTTT. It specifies CASSPTGRVNEKLFF. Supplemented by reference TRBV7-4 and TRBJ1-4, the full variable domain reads GAGVSQSPRYKVAKRGRDVALRCDSISGHVTLYWYRQTLGQGSEVLTYSQSDAQRDKSGRPSGRFSAERPERSVSTLKIQRTEQGDSAVYLCASSPTGRVNEKLFFGSGTQLSVL.

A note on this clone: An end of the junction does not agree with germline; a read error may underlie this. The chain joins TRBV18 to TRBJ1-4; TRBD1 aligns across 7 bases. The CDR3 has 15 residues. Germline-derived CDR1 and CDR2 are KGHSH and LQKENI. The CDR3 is CASSPQGQNNEKLLF. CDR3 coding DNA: TGTGCCAGCTCACCACAGGGACAGAATAATGAAAAACTGCTTTTT.

The CDR3 reads CAWSAPGTGGMNTEAFF. CDR3 DNA: TGTGCCTGGAGCGCCCCCGGGACAGGGGGTATGAACACTGAAGCTTTCTTT. The chain is built from TRBV30 and TRBJ1-1; 11 positions match TRBD1. The CDR3 covers 17 residues. CDR1 GTSNPN and CDR2 SVGIG come from the germline V gene (reference sequence). V lost 3 bases, J lost 0 bases, and 9 bases stayed unmatched.

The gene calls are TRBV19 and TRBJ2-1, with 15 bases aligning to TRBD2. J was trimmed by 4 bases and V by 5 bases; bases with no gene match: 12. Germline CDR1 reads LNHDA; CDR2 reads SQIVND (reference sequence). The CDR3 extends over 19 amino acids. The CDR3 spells CASSPYLGLAGGLYNEQFF. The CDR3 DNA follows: TGTGCCAGTAGTCCATATCTTGGACTAGCGGGAGGGTTATACAATGAGCAGTTCTTC.

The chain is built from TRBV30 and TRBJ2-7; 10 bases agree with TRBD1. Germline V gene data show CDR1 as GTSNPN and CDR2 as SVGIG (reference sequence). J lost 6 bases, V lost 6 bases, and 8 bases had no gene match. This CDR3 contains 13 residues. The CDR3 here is CACSRDRGGEQYF. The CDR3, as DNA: TGTGCCTGCTCCCGGGACAGGGGTGGCGAGCAGTACTTC.

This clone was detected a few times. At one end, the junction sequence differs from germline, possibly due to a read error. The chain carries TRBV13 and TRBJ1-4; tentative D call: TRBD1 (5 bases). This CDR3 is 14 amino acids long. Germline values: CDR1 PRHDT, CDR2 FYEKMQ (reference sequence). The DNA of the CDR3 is TGTGCCAGCAGCTTAGAGGGGCGCGAGGAAAAACTGCTTTTT. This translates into CASSLEGREEKLLF.

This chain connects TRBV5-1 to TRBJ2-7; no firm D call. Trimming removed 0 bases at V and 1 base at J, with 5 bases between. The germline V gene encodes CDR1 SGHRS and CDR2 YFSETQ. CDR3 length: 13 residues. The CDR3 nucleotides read TGCGCCAGCAGCTTGGACAATTCCTACGAGCAGTACTTC. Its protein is CASSLDNSYEQYF.

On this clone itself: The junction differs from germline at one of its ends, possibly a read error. In DNA, the CDR3 is TGCGCCAGCAGCCAAGATTTGTTCTCGGTCTCCTCTGAAAAACTGCTTTTT. Translation gives CASSQDLFSVSSEKLLF. The V gene is TRBV4-3, the J gene TRBJ1-4; D gene uncertain. The germline V gene encodes CDR1 LGHNA and CDR2 YSLEER. This CDR3 comprises 17 residues.

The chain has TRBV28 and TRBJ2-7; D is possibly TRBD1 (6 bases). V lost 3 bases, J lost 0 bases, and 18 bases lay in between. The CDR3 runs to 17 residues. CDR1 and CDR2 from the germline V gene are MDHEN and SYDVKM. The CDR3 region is CASSFVYGQGSSYEQYF. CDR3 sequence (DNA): TGTGCCAGCAGTTTTGTTTATGGGCAGGGGTCCTCCTACGAGCAGTACTTC.

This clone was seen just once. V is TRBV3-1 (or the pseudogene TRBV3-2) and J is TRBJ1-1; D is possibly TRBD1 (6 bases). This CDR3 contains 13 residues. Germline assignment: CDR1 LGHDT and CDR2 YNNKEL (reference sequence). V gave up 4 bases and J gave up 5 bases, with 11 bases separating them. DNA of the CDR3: TGTGCCAGCAGCCCCCTCGGACAGACTGAAGCTTTCTTT. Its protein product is CASSPLGQTEAFF.

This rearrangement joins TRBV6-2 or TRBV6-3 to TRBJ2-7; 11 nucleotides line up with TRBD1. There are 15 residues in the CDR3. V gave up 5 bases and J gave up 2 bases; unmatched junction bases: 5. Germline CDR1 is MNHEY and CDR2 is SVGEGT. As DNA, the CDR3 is TGTGCCAGCAGTCGAACGGGACAGGGGGCCTACGAGCAGTACTTC. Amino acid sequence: CASSRTGQGAYEQYF.

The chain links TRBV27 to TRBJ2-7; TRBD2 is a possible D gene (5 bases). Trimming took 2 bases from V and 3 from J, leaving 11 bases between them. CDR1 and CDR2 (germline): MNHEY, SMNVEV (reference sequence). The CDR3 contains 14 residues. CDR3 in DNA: TGTGCCAGCAGTTTAAGGCTAGCAAGCTACGAGCAGTACTTC. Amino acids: CASSLRLASYEQYF.

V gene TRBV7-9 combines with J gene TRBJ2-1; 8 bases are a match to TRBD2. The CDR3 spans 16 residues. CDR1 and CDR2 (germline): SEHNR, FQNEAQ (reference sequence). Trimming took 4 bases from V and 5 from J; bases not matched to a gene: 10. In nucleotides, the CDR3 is TGTGCCAGCAGCTCTCCGACTAGCGTCACTCACAATGAGCAGTTCTTC. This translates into CASSSPTSVTHNEQFF.

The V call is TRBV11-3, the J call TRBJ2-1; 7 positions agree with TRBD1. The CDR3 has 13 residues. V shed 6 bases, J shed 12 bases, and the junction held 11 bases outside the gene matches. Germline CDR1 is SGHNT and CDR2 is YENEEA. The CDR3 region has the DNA TGTGCCAGCAGTACATTAAGAGGGGGCCGGCAGTTCTTC. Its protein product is CASSTLRGGRQFF.

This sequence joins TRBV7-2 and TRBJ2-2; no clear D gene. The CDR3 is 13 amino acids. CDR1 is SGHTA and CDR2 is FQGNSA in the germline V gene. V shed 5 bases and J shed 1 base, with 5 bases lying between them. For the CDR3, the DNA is TGTGCCAGCAGCCCACTGAACACCGGGGAGCTGTTTTTT. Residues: CASSPLNTGELFF. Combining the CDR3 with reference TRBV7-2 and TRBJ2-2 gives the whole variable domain GAGVSQSPSNKVTEKGKDVELRCDPISGHTALYWYRQSLGQGLEFLIYFQGNSAPDKSGLPSDRFSAERTGGSVSTLTIQRTQQEDSAVYLCASSPLNTGELFFGEGSRLTVL.

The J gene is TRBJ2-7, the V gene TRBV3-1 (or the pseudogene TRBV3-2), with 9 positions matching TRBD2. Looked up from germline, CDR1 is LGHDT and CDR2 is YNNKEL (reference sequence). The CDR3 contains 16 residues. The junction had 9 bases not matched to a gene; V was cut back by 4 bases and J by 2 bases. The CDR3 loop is CASSPNSGRPTYEQYF. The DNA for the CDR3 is TGTGCCAGCAGCCCCAATAGCGGGAGACCGACCTACGAGCAGTACTTC.

The CDR3 protein is CASSGSANTGELFF. CDR3 nucleotide sequence: TGCGCCAGCAGCGGTTCAGCGAACACCGGGGAGCTGTTTTTT. V is TRBV5-1 and J is TRBJ2-2; D is unclear. CDR1 is SGHRS and CDR2 is YFSETQ in the germline V gene. CDR3 size: 14 residues. The germline V and J ends were trimmed by 4 bases and 0 bases, with 7 bases remaining between them.

The CDR3 coding sequence is TGTGCCAGTAAACCGGAGGGAAGGGATCAGCCCCAGCATTTT. It specifies CASKPEGRDQPQHF. The chain carries TRBV19 and TRBJ1-5, with D unclear. The CDR3 has 14 residues. Germline V gene lookup returns CDR1 LNHDA and CDR2 SQIVND (reference sequence). V shed 7 bases and J shed 5 bases, with 15 bases lying between them.

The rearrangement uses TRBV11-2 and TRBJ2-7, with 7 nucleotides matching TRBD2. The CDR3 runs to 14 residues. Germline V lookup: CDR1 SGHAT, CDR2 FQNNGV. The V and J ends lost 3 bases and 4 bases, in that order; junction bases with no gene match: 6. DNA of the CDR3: TGTGCCAGCAGCTTCAGTTCTAGCGGATACGAGCAGTACTTC. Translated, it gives CASSFSSSGYEQYF.

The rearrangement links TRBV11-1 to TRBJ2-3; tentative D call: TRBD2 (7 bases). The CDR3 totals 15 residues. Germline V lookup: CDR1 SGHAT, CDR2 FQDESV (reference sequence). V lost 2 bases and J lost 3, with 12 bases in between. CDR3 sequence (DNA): TGTGCCAGCAGCTTATTTGGGGGGGCTACAGATACGCAGTATTTT. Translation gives CASSLFGGATDTQYF.

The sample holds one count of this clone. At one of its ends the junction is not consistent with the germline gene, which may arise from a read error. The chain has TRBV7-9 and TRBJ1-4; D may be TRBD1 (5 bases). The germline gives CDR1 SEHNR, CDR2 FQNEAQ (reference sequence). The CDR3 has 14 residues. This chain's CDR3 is CASSSLEGREKLLF. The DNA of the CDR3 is TGTGCCAGCAGCTCGCTGGAGGGGCGGGAAAAACTGCTTTTT.

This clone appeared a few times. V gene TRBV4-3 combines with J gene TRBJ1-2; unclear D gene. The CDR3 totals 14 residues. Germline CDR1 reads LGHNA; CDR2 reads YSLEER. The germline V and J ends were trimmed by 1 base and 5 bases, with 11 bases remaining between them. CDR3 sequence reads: CASSQGFSSYGYTF. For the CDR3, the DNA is TGCGCCAGCAGCCAAGGCTTCTCCAGTTATGGCTACACCTTC.

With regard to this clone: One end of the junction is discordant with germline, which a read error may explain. The CDR3 loop reads CASSHPGQGSQKLLF. In DNA, the CDR3 is TGCGCCAGCAGCCATCCGGGACAGGGAAGTCAAAAACTGCTTTTT. This rearrangement joins TRBV4-1 to TRBJ1-4; TRBD1 agrees at 9 bases. There are 15 residues in the CDR3. The germline V gene encodes CDR1 MGHRA and CDR2 YSYEKL.

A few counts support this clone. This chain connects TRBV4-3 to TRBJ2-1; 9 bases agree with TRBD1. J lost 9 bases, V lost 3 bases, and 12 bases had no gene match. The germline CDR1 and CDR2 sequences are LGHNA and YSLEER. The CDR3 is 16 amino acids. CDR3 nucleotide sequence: TGCGCCAGCAGCCACGTGCCGGGACAGGGATGGGGTGAGCAGTTCTTC. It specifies CASSHVPGQGWGEQFF.

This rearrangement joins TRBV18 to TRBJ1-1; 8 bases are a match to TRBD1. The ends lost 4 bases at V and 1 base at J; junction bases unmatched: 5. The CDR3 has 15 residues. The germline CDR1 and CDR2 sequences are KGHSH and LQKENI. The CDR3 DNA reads TGTGCCAGCTCACTGGACAGGGCCAGGAACACTGAAGCTTTCTTT. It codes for CASSLDRARNTEAFF.

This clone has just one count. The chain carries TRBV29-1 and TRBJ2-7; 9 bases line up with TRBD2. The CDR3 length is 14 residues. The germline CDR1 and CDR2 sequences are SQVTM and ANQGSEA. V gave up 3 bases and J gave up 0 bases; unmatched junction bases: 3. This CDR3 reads CSVDSSGSSYEQYF. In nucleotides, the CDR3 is TGCAGCGTTGATAGTAGCGGGAGCTCCTACGAGCAGTACTTC.

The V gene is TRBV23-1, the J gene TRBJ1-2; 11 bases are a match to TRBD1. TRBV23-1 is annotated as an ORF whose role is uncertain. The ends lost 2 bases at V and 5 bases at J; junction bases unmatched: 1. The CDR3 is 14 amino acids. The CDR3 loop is CASSQRDRGYGYTF. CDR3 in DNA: TGCGCCAGCAGTCAAAGGGACAGGGGGTATGGCTACACCTTC.